Each of the 23 T cell receptor beta chains below was sequenced from the same sample in a study of technical replicates of blood from four donors. Here immunoSEQ multiplex PCR was the method, and the copy in TCRdb shows in-frame clones only, minus some. This table has tens of thousands of clones, about 96% appearing once. Sample: T cells isolated from PBMCs. The receptors come from a human donor in good health.

CDR3 in amino acids: CASSPLRAYNEQFF. The CDR3 coding sequence is TGTGCCAGCAGCCCACTGAGGGCCTACAATGAGCAGTTCTTC. J is TRBJ2-1 and V is TRBV27; D perhaps matches TRBD2 (5 bases). CDR3 length equals 14 residues. Trimming removed 6 bases from V and 2 bases from J, with 11 bases in between. Germline V gene sequence: CDR1 MNHEY, CDR2 SMNVEV (reference sequence).

The chain links TRBV27 to TRBJ1-2; D perhaps matches TRBD1 (6 bases). Germline lookup yields CDR1 MNHEY and CDR2 SMNVEV (reference sequence). V was cut by 6 bases and J by 8 bases, with 22 bases left in between. CDR3 length equals 15 residues. CDR3 bases: TGTGCCAGCAGGCCGGAACCGGGACATTTGAACGGCTACACCTTC. Encoded protein: CASRPEPGHLNGYTF.

The genes are TRBV7-9 and TRBJ2-2, with TRBD1 as a possible D gene (6 bases). CDR1 is SEHNR and CDR2 is FQNEAQ in the germline V gene (reference sequence). The CDR3 loop spans 15 amino acids. Trimming shortened V by 0 bases and J by 6 bases, and 11 bases separated the two germline ends. The CDR3 sequence: CASSLAQGLAGELFF. CDR3 nucleotides: TGTGCCAGCAGCTTAGCCCAGGGGTTGGCCGGGGAGCTGTTTTTT.

This clone has more than one count but fewer than ten. The chain carries TRBV9 and TRBJ2-5; 14 bases line up with TRBD2. The junction had 9 bases not matched to a gene; V was cut back by 4 bases and J by 7 bases. CDR1 and CDR2 (germline): SGDLS, YYNGEE. The CDR3 totals 16 residues. This CDR3 reads CASSFGTSGRSGTQYF. The CDR3 nucleotides read TGTGCCAGCAGCTTCGGGACTAGCGGGAGATCGGGGACCCAGTACTTC.

CDR3 DNA sequence: TGTGCCAGCAGCAGGACAGGGGACCTAGGCTATGGCTACACCTTC. It is translated as CASSRTGDLGYGYTF. The chain carries TRBV7-9 and TRBJ1-2; 9 bases agree with TRBD1. The germline V gene encodes CDR1 SEHNR and CDR2 FQNEAQ (reference sequence). This CDR3 has 15 amino acids. Trimming cost V 5 bases and J 4 bases; bases outside gene matches: 8.

This clone appeared once. The chain joins TRBV9 to TRBJ1-2; tentative D call: TRBD1 (6 bases). The CDR3 loop spans 15 amino acids. Trimming cost V 4 bases and J 3 bases, with 16 bases left between them. Germline-derived CDR1 and CDR2 are SGDLS and YYNGEE. DNA for the CDR3: TGTGCCAGCAGCTCCTTGGGAGCAGGGGACTATGGCTACACCTTC. The encoded protein is CASSSLGAGDYGYTF.

The chain links TRBV2 to TRBJ2-7; TRBD1 matches at 12 bases. The junction had 7 bases not matched to a gene; V was cut back by 1 base and J by 6 bases. The CDR3 spans 16 residues. CDR1 is SNHLY, CDR2 FYNNEI, per germline. The CDR3 DNA follows: TGTGCCAGCAGTGAAGATCCGGGACAGGGGGCGACCGAGCAGTACTTC. Amino acid sequence: CASSEDPGQGATEQYF.

Here the CDR3 reads CASSEYVEKPNYGYTF. The CDR3 nucleotides read TGTGCCAGCAGTGAGTATGTCGAGAAACCTAACTATGGCTACACCTTC. V and J are TRBV6-1 and TRBJ1-2; D gene ambiguous. CDR1 MNHNS and CDR2 SASEGT come from the germline V gene. This CDR3 contains 16 residues. Trimming left V 3 bases short and J 0 bases short, with 14 bases between.

This clone was recorded only once. V is TRBV10-3 and J is TRBJ2-1; 7 nucleotides align to TRBD2. Germline V gives CDR1 ENHRY, CDR2 SYGVKD. With 2 bases clipped from V and 3 bases from J, the junction kept 7 bases outside the gene matches. The CDR3 extends over 16 amino acids. The CDR3 DNA reads as TGTGCCATCAGTGAGCCGGGCGGGGGAATCTACAATGAGCAGTTCTTC. Translated, it gives CAISEPGGGIYNEQFF.

To note about this clone: Other DNA sequences in this sample translate to the same CDR3. The V and J genes are TRBV6-5 and TRBJ1-6; D is possibly TRBD1 (5 bases). The germline V and J ends were trimmed by 7 bases and 0 bases, with 7 bases remaining between them. This CDR3 spans 14 amino acids. Germline CDR1 reads MNHEY; CDR2 reads SVGAGI. CDR3 loop: CASTGGSYNSPLHF. The CDR3 DNA is TGTGCCAGCACGGGGGGCTCCTATAATTCACCCCTCCACTTT.

CDR3 coding DNA: TGTGCCAGCAGCCAACTAGAGACCCAGTACTTC. It is translated as CASSQLETQYF. The V call is TRBV2, the J call TRBJ2-5, with D unresolved. In germline, CDR1 is SNHLY, CDR2 FYNNEI. This CDR3 has 11 amino acids. Trimming removed 6 bases at V and 4 bases at J, with 6 bases between. The variable domain in full, with the rest retrieved from reference TRBV2 and TRBJ2-5, is EPEVTQTPSHQVTQMGQEVILRCVPISNHLYFYWYRQILGQKVEFLVSFYNNEISEKSEIFDDQFSVERPDGSNFTLKIRSTKLEDSAMYFCASSQLETQYFGPGTRLLVL.

This clone was found once. This chain links TRBV5-4 with TRBJ1-4; D ambiguous. The CDR3 runs 12 residues. Trimming cost V 7 bases and J 8 bases, with 12 bases left between them. Looked up from germline, CDR1 is SGHNT and CDR2 is YYREEE (reference sequence). The CDR3 coding sequence is TGTGCCAGCGGTTCAGAGGGAGAAAAACTGTTTTTT. Protein: CASGSEGEKLFF.

The rearrangement joins TRBV7-9 to TRBJ2-7; perhaps TRBD2 as D (7 bases). This CDR3 has 14 residues. The V end was cut by 4 bases, the J end by 3 bases, with 13 bases between. CDR1 is SEHNR and CDR2 is FQNEAQ in the germline V gene (reference sequence). The CDR3: CASSSSGRGYEQYF. CDR3 DNA sequence: TGTGCCAGCAGCTCTAGCGGCAGGGGCTACGAGCAGTACTTC.

The chain recombines TRBV9 with TRBJ1-4; possibly TRBD1 for D (6 bases). V was trimmed by 0 bases and J by 0 bases, leaving 12 bases between them. From germline, CDR1 is SGDLS and CDR2 YYNGEE. CDR3 length: 17 amino acids. The CDR3 nucleotides are TGTGCCAGCAGCGTAGGCGGGGGCGCGGCAACTAATGAAAAACTGTTTTTT. It encodes CASSVGGGAATNEKLFF.

Turning to this clone: Its ends do not fully match the called genes, so a read error is possible. V gene TRBV7-9 combines with J gene TRBJ1-5, with D perhaps matching TRBD1 (5 bases). CDR1 SEHNR and CDR2 FQNEAQ come from the germline V gene (reference sequence). The CDR3 contains 18 residues. The DNA for the CDR3 is TGTGCCAGCAGCTTAGACCAGCCGTTCAGGGAAGTTTATCAGTCCCAGCATTTT. Amino acids: CASSLDQPFREVYQSQHF.

In DNA form, the CDR3 reads TGTGCCAGTGACTACTCCGGCGGCTATGGCTACACCTTC. Its protein is CASDYSGGYGYTF. The chain is built from TRBV6-6 and TRBJ1-2; D call uncertain. Looked up from germline, CDR1 is MNHNY and CDR2 is SVGAGI (reference sequence). V gave up 9 bases and J gave up 4 bases, with 15 bases separating them. The CDR3 is 13 amino acids.

The chain employs TRBV2 and TRBJ2-3; D unresolved. Germline V CDR1 and CDR2: SNHLY, FYNNEI. The CDR3 runs 14 residues. V lost 1 base to trimming and J lost 8 bases, with 13 bases between them. The CDR3 bases are TGTGCCAGCAGTGAAGAAGTAGTTTCGAGTACGCAGTATTTT. Translated: CASSEEVVSSTQYF.

This sequence joins TRBV5-1 and TRBJ2-7, with D perhaps matching TRBD1 (6 bases). CDR3 size: 13 residues. Germline V gives CDR1 SGHRS, CDR2 YFSETQ. The germline V and J ends were trimmed by 4 bases and 3 bases, with 11 bases remaining between them. CDR3 bases: TGCGCCAGCAGCATCAGGGGATACTACGAGCAGTACTTC. This sequence encodes CASSIRGYYEQYF.

The J gene is TRBJ2-3, the V gene TRBV6-5, with D tentatively TRBD2 (5 bases). The CDR3 is 13 amino acids. With 2 bases removed from V and 9 bases from J, the gap between germline ends came to 12 bases. CDR1 MNHEY and CDR2 SVGAGI come from the germline V gene. CDR3 DNA: TGTGCCAGCAGTTACAATGAGGGTGTCACGCAGTATTTT. Protein: CASSYNEGVTQYF.

The table lists this clone with a few counts. The chain has TRBV4-2 and TRBJ1-1; no reliable D call. There are 14 residues in the CDR3. The V end was cut by 1 base, the J end by 1 base, with 7 bases between. Per germline, CDR1 LGHNA and CDR2 YNFKEQ. As DNA, the CDR3 is TGTGCCAGCAGCCAAGTCGCAGAGAACACTGAAGCTTTCTTT. Its translation: CASSQVAENTEAFF.

The V and J genes are TRBV7-9 and TRBJ2-5; tentative D call: TRBD2 (5 bases). Per germline, CDR1 SEHNR and CDR2 FQNEAQ (reference sequence). Trimming removed 5 bases from V and 5 bases from J, with 12 bases in between. The CDR3 is 13 residues long. DNA for the CDR3: TGTGCCAGCAGCCTGGGGAGCGAGGAGACCCAGTACTTC. Its protein product is CASSLGSEETQYF. Complete variable domain (other parts from reference TRBV7-9 and TRBJ2-5): DTGVSQNPRHKITKRGQNVTFRCDPISEHNRLYWYRQTLGQGPEFLTYFQNEAQLEKSRLLSDRFSAERPKGSFSTLEIQRTEQGDSAMYLCASSLGSEETQYFGPGTRLLVL.

The V gene is TRBV28, the J gene TRBJ1-2; tentatively, D is TRBD1 (5 bases). This CDR3 has 17 residues. Trimming removed 5 bases from V and 4 bases from J, with 23 bases in between. CDR1 is MDHEN, CDR2 SYDVKM, per germline. The CDR3 protein is CASSPPTPTASTYGYTF. The CDR3, as DNA: TGTGCCAGCAGTCCACCGACCCCGACAGCTTCTACCTATGGCTACACCTTC.

The chain is built from TRBV5-1 and TRBJ2-5; 9 bases align to TRBD1. There are 15 residues in the CDR3. V dropped 1 base and J dropped 1; count of bases not matched to a gene: 2. The germline gives CDR1 SGHRS, CDR2 YFSETQ. This CDR3 is CASSLRDRAQETQYF. CDR3 DNA: TGCGCCAGCAGCTTGCGGGACAGGGCCCAAGAGACCCAGTACTTC. Full variable domain (outside the CDR3, taken from reference TRBV5-1 and TRBJ2-5): KAGVTQTPRYLIKTRGQQVTLSCSPISGHRSVSWYQQTPGQGLQFLFEYFSETQRNKGNFPGRFSGRQFSNSRSEMNVSTLELGDSALYLCASSLRDRAQETQYFGPGTRLLVL.